This T cell receptor beta chain was recorded in a study of sequential checkpoint blockade in melanoma. Across the study: First-line arms were nivolumab then ipilimumab, or the reverse, randomized 1:1. The study's findings and limits: Tumor T-cell fraction and clonality correlated with PD-L1 and CD8+ counts. Clinical benefit was about 30 times likelier when tumor T-cell fraction and clonality increased.

Repertoires were generated with immunoSEQ multiplex PCR, while TCRdb's copy carries only in-frame clones and drops some. The sample includes roughly 6,500 clones, about 24% of them seen just once. Germline assignment: CDR1 LNHNV and CDR2 YYDKDF (reference sequence). This CDR3 is 16 amino acids long. V shed 2 bases, J shed 6 bases, and the junction held 8 bases outside the gene matches. Treatment here: randomized to nivolumab then ipilimumab (arm A) or the reverse (arm B). Patients had received no earlier DNA-damaging chemotherapy. This clone was recorded a few times. The antigen is unknown. This material consisted of tumor tissue (inferred from file names), taken from a patient given nivolumab and ipilimumab in sequence. The receptor's source is a human donor with melanoma. The rearrangement uses TRBV15 and TRBJ2-7; 12 positions match TRBD1. The CDR3 spells CATSRSPGQGATEQYF. The CDR3 DNA follows: TGTGCCACCAGCAGATCCCCGGGACAGGGGGCGACCGAGCAGTACTTC.